The 21 T cell receptor beta chains below all came from one sample that was sequenced in a study of blood T cell repertoires in COVID-19. Sequenced by immunoSEQ multiplex PCR; TCRdb stores in-frame clones only, minus some. The sample records some 700,000 clones, 85% to 90% being singletons. The sequencing sample was made of peripheral blood. The origin of the receptors is a woman under 30 with acute or convalescent COVID-19.

The chain couples TRBV5-4 to TRBJ1-3, with 7 positions matching TRBD1. In germline, CDR1 is SGHNT, CDR2 YYREEE (reference sequence). The J segment lost 0 bases and the V segment lost 5 bases, leaving 5 bases of the junction unmatched. The CDR3 spans 15 residues. The DNA of the CDR3 is TGTGCCAGCAGTAGACAGGGTAGCTCTGGAAACACCATATATTTT. It translates to CASSRQGSSGNTIYF.

The J gene is TRBJ2-7, the V gene TRBV18, with 9 bases lining up with TRBD1. The V segment lost 0 bases and the J segment 6 bases; nucleotides outside the gene matches: 6. The germline V gene encodes CDR1 KGHSH and CDR2 LQKENI. The CDR3 totals 15 residues. DNA for the CDR3: TGTGCCAGCTCACCACCGACAGGGGGTGGGGGCGAGCAGTACTTC. Translation: CASSPPTGGGGEQYF.

The gene calls are TRBV13 and TRBJ1-2, with D possibly being TRBD1 (6 bases). The V and J ends lost 5 bases and 5 bases respectively, with 18 bases between them. CDR1 PRHDT and CDR2 FYEKMQ come from the germline V gene (reference sequence). The CDR3 runs to 15 residues. The chain's CDR3 is CASSQRDTPRYGYTF. The CDR3 DNA reads as TGTGCCAGCAGCCAGCGGGACACCCCAAGGTATGGCTACACCTTC.

The chain joins TRBV28 to TRBJ1-4; weak D call: TRBD1 (6 bases). Trimming took 5 bases from V and 3 from J, leaving 13 bases between them. The germline V gene has CDR1 MDHEN and CDR2 SYDVKM. The CDR3 sequence is 15 residues long. CDR3 nucleotides: TGTGCCAGCAGTACATCAGGGGTCTCTAATGAAAAACTGTTTTTT. Translation: CASSTSGVSNEKLFF. Filled out from reference TRBV28 and TRBJ1-4, the complete variable domain reads DVKVTQSSRYLVKRTGEKVFLECVQDMDHENMFWYRQDPGLGLRLIYFSYDVKMKEKGDIPEGYSVSREKKERFSLILESASTNQTSMYLCASSTSGVSNEKLFFGSGTQLSVL.

The J gene is TRBJ1-3, the V gene TRBV13; TRBD1 agrees at 9 bases. V trimming: 2 bases; J trimming: 4 bases; junction bases outside the gene matches: 6. Germline values: CDR1 PRHDT, CDR2 FYEKMQ (reference sequence). There are 16 residues in the CDR3. The CDR3 is CASSLIMTGGGNTIYF. CDR3 sequence (DNA): TGTGCCAGCAGCTTAATAATGACAGGGGGAGGAAACACCATATATTTT.

The genes are TRBV11-2 and TRBJ1-4, with 7 bases that match TRBD1. Germline V lookup: CDR1 SGHAT, CDR2 FQNNGV. J was trimmed by 10 bases and V by 0 bases; bases with no gene match: 17. The CDR3 has 18 amino acids. The CDR3 here is CASSLDPSETGYIGKLFF. The CDR3 nucleotides are TGTGCCAGCAGCTTAGACCCGTCCGAGACAGGGTATATTGGAAAACTGTTTTTT.

This clone has just a few counts. The chain employs TRBV7-9 and TRBJ1-3; a possible D gene is TRBD1 (5 bases). Trimming removed 11 bases at V and 0 bases at J, with 14 bases between. Germline V gives CDR1 SEHNR, CDR2 FQNEAQ (reference sequence). The CDR3 spans 14 residues. The CDR3, as DNA: TGTGCCGGGGCTCCAGGAAACTCTGGAAACACCATATATTTT. This gives the protein CAGAPGNSGNTIYF.

The V gene is TRBV7-9, the J gene TRBJ2-7, with TRBD1 as a possible D gene (6 bases). Germline CDR1 SEHNR, CDR2 FQNEAQ (reference sequence). This CDR3 has 14 residues. The V and J ends lost 1 base and 2 bases respectively, with 9 bases between them. CDR3 bases: TGTGCCAGCAGCTTAGGGACAGCAGCCTACGAGCAGTACTTC. Residues: CASSLGTAAYEQYF.

DNA of the CDR3: TGTGCCAGCAGACCTCAGGGGGGAAACACCATATATTTT. Translating it yields CASRPQGGNTIYF. The V and J genes are TRBV7-3 and TRBJ1-3, with D perhaps TRBD1 (6 bases). V lost 6 bases and J 4 bases, leaving 10 bases between the germline ends. Germline CDR1 is SGHTA and CDR2 is FQGTGA. This CDR3 has 13 amino acids.

The table lists this clone with a count of one. The chain combines TRBV18 with TRBJ1-2, with 10 bases lining up with TRBD1. This CDR3 has 14 amino acids. Per germline, CDR1 KGHSH and CDR2 LQKENI. J gave up 8 bases and V 5 bases, and 8 bases lay outside the gene matches. The CDR3 protein is CASSFRQGAQGYTF. The CDR3 nucleotides read TGTGCCAGCTCATTCAGACAGGGGGCTCAAGGCTACACCTTC.

The chain recombines TRBV13 with TRBJ2-3; 11 bases are a match to TRBD2. The CDR3 runs to 17 residues. Germline V gene lookup returns CDR1 PRHDT and CDR2 FYEKMQ (reference sequence). V shed 4 bases and J 2 bases; nucleotides not matched to a gene: 8. The CDR3 nucleotides read TGTGCCAGCAGCTCCTCACTAGCGGGGGTTCCCACAGATACGCAGTATTTT. It translates to CASSSSLAGVPTDTQYF. Full variable domain (remainder filled in from reference TRBV13 and TRBJ2-3): AAGVIQSPRHLIKEKRETATLKCYPIPRHDTVYWYQQGPGQDPQFLISFYEKMQSDKGSIPDRFSAQQFSDYHSELNMSSLELGDSALYFCASSSSLAGVPTDTQYFGPGTRLTVL.

This clone has only a few counts. V usage is TRBV3-1 (or the pseudogene TRBV3-2) and J usage is TRBJ2-7; 9 nucleotides agree with TRBD1. The CDR3 loop spans 14 amino acids. The V gene end was trimmed by 5 bases and the J gene end by 7 bases; junction bases not matched to a gene: 9. CDR1 is LGHDT and CDR2 is YNNKEL in the germline V gene (reference sequence). The CDR3 reads CASSKGQGWGEQYF. CDR3 in DNA: TGTGCCAGCAGCAAGGGACAGGGTTGGGGAGAGCAGTACTTC.

This chain uses TRBV9 with TRBJ1-6, with D unclear. The CDR3 spans 13 residues. Trimming shortened V by 0 bases and J by 10 bases, and 8 bases separated the two germline ends. CDR1 and CDR2 from the germline V gene are SGDLS and YYNGEE. CDR3 sequence (DNA): TGTGCCAGCAGCGTAGATGATAGCTCACCCCTCCACTTT. This codes for CASSVDDSSPLHF.

CDR3: CASSNLVGRGQLSTDTQYF. The CDR3 DNA reads TGTGCCAGCAGCAACCTTGTGGGCAGGGGGCAACTTAGCACAGATACGCAGTATTTT. The genes are TRBV21-1 and TRBJ2-3; TRBD1, the table's D call, lacks a check against the DNA. TRBV21-1 is listed as a pseudogene. This CDR3 contains 19 residues.

This clone was seen a few times. The chain joins TRBV19 to TRBJ1-5; no clear D. The ends were cut back, 3 bases at V and 0 bases at J, with 15 bases in the middle. Germline CDR1 and CDR2: LNHDA and SQIVND (reference sequence). This CDR3 has 17 residues. CDR3 bases: TGTGCCAGTAGTATGTACAGAAATTCTTATAGCAATCAGCCCCAGCATTTT. Translation: CASSMYRNSYSNQPQHF.

The rearrangement uses TRBV3-1 (or the pseudogene TRBV3-2) and TRBJ1-3; D is ambiguous. Per the germline V gene, CDR1 is LGHDT and CDR2 is YNNKEL (reference sequence). Trimming removed 3 bases from V and 7 bases from J, with 10 bases in between. The length of the CDR3 is 13 residues. In DNA form, the CDR3 reads TGTGCCAGCAGCCATCGGGGAGAGAACACCATATATTTT. This translates into CASSHRGENTIYF.

This chain joins TRBV11-2 and TRBJ1-2; D possibly corresponds to TRBD1 (6 bases). CDR1 and CDR2 from the germline V gene are SGHAT and FQNNGV. The length of the CDR3 is 17 residues. Trimming stripped 5 bases from V and 4 bases from J, with 23 bases between. CDR3 residues: CASSTILGQSSFYGYTF. CDR3 coding DNA: TGTGCCAGCAGCACGATACTAGGACAGTCATCTTTCTATGGCTACACCTTC.

J is TRBJ1-2 and V is TRBV15; D perhaps matches TRBD1 (5 bases). V lost 1 base and J lost 6, with 15 bases in between. This CDR3 is built from 15 residues. From germline, CDR1 is LNHNV and CDR2 YYDKDF (reference sequence). In nucleotides, the CDR3 is TGTGCCACCAGCAGAGTTCTCCCCAGGGCGCATGGCTACACCTTC. It encodes CATSRVLPRAHGYTF. Looking up the rest from reference TRBV15 and TRBJ1-2 gives the full variable domain: DAMVIQNPRYQVTQFGKPVTLSCSQTLNHNVMYWYQQKSSQAPKLLFHYYDKDFNNEADTPDNFQSRRPNTSFCFLDIRSPGLGDTAMYLCATSRVLPRAHGYTFGSGTRLTVV.

The chain has TRBV4-1 and TRBJ1-2, with D perhaps matching TRBD1 (6 bases). The germline gives CDR1 MGHRA, CDR2 YSYEKL. This CDR3 region has 13 residues. With 5 bases removed from V and 5 bases from J, the gap between germline ends came to 12 bases. As DNA, the CDR3 is TGCGCCAGCAGCAAGGGGGGGGAATATGGCTACACCTTC. Translating it yields CASSKGGEYGYTF.

This clone was observed a handful of times. The chain employs TRBV6-5 and TRBJ1-2; no clear D gene. Trimming shortened V by 2 bases and J by 11 bases, and 21 bases separated the two germline ends. Germline V CDR1 and CDR2: MNHEY, SVGAGI. This CDR3 region has 15 residues. The CDR3 loop reads CASSYVYLGPSGYTF. In DNA form, the CDR3 reads TGTGCCAGCAGTTACGTCTATTTAGGACCTTCGGGATACACCTTC.

V is TRBV11-2 and J is TRBJ2-7, with TRBD2 matching 8 bases. Trimming at V came to 0 bases and at J to 4 bases, leaving 2 bases not matched to a gene. The CDR3 is 14 amino acids. CDR1 is SGHAT and CDR2 is FQNNGV in the germline V gene. CDR3 bases: TGTGCCAGCAGCTTAGAGACGGGGGGGTACGAGCAGTACTTC. Its protein is CASSLETGGYEQYF. Based on the CDR3 plus reference TRBV11-2 and TRBJ2-7, the full variable domain is EAGVAQSPRYKIIEKRQSVAFWCNPISGHATLYWYQQILGQGPKLLIQFQNNGVVDDSQLPKDRFSAERLKGVDSTLKIQPAKLEDSAVYLCASSLETGGYEQYFGPGTRLTVT.